This T cell receptor beta chain was captured by sequencing in a study of Ad26.COV2.S vaccination and SARS-CoV-2 variants. The table came from immunoSEQ multiplex PCR; TCRdb's copy has only in-frame clones and leaves some out. The profile shows just over 350,000 clones, about 90% of them singletons. The sequence was obtained from a human donor who had recovered from COVID-19. Sequences were derived from peripheral blood, sampled after recovery from COVID-19.

As DNA, the CDR3 is TGTGCCAGCAGCTCCGCAGGGGGCAAGGGCGGGGAGCTGTTTTTT. Translation: CASSSAGGKGGELFF. This sequence joins TRBV5-6 and TRBJ2-2, with 8 bases that match TRBD1. V shed 3 bases and J 7 bases; nucleotides not matched to a gene: 8. Germline CDR1 is SGHDT and CDR2 is YYEEEE. The CDR3 consists of 15 residues.